The T cell receptor (beta chain) described here comes from a study of blood T cell repertoires in COVID-19. About the research overall: Specimens from acute and convalescent COVID-19 originated in the United States, Italy and Spain. The analysed material was cDNA or gDNA that came from T cells, B-cell-depleted T cells, or PBMCs.

The germline CDR1 and CDR2 sequences are SGHDT and YYEEEE. The CDR3 extends over 16 amino acids. V lost 0 bases and J lost 1; bases outside the gene matches: 4. Original analysis: Quantification of nucleated cells was approximated via reference gene primer amplification. The protocol was immunoSEQ multiplex PCR, while the TCRdb copy is restricted to in-frame clones and leaves out a portion. The DNA gave D and trimming, while V, J and clone size come from that table. The data show approximately 98,000 clones, approximately 82% seen once. This TCR was sampled from a woman in her 70s with acute or convalescent COVID-19. The rearrangement uses TRBV5-6 and TRBJ1-1, with TRBD1 matching 9 bases. Specimen: peripheral blood. The CDR3 is CASSLAGQGTNTEAFF. In nucleotides, the CDR3 is TGTGCCAGCAGCTTGGCGGGACAGGGTACGAACACTGAAGCTTTCTTT.